This entry describes one T cell receptor beta chain. The entry originates in a study of blood T cell repertoires in COVID-19. Using immunoSEQ multiplex PCR, the repertoire was profiled, and TCRdb retains in-frame clones only, with some absent. The sample lists 150,000 to 190,000 clones, around 80% occurring once. The sequenced material came from PBMCs or T cells enriched from blood (not recorded which). The sequence was collected from a man aged 45-65 years who had recovered from COVID-19.

CDR3 protein: CASSQFEGHEQFF. The CDR3 nucleotides read TGTGCCAGCAGCCAGTTCGAGGGTCATGAGCAGTTCTTC. The V gene is TRBV3-1 (or the pseudogene TRBV3-2), the J gene TRBJ2-1; tentatively, D is TRBD2 (5 bases). The CDR3 is 13 residues long. V shed 3 bases and J shed 8 bases, with 11 bases lying between them. Germline V gene lookup returns CDR1 LGHDT and CDR2 YNNKEL (reference sequence).